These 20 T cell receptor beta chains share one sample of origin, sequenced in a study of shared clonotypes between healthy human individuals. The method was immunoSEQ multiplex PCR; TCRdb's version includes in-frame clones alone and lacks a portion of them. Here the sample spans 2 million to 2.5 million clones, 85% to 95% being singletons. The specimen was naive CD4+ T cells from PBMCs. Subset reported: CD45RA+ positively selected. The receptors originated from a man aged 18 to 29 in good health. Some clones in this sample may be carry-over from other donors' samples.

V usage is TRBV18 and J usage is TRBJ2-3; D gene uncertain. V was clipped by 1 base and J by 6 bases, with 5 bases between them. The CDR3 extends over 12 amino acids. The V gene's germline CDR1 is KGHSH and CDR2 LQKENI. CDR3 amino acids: CASSPHGDTQYF. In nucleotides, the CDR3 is TGTGCCAGCTCACCACACGGGGATACGCAGTATTTT.

CDR3 DNA sequence: TGTGCCAGTAGTATCGATGGATATCAGCCCCAGCATTTT. The encoded protein is CASSIDGYQPQHF. The chain recombines TRBV19 with TRBJ1-5; no clear D. The V end was cut by 3 bases, the J end by 5 bases, with 8 bases between. CDR3 length: 13 amino acids. The germline CDR1 and CDR2 sequences are LNHDA and SQIVND (reference sequence).

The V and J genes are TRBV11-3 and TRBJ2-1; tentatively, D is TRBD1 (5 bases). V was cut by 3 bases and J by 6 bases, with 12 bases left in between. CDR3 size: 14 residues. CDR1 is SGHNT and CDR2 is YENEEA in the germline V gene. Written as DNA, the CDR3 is TGTGCCAGCAGCTTGTCCCAGGGCAGCAATGAGCAGTTCTTC. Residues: CASSLSQGSNEQFF. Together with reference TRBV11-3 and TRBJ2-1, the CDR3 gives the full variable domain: EAGVVQSPRYKIIEKKQPVAFWCNPISGHNTLYWYLQNLGQGPELLIRYENEEAVDDSQLPKDRFSAERLKGVDSTLKIQPAELGDSAVYLCASSLSQGSNEQFFGPGTRLTVL.

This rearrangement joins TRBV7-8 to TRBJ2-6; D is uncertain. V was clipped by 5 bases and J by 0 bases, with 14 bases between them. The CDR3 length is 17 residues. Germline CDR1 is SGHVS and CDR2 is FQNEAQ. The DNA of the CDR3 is TGTGCCAGCAGCCCGGAGATAGTCTTCTCTGGGGCCAACGTCCTGACTTTC. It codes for CASSPEIVFSGANVLTF. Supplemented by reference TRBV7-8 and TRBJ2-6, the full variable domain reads GAGVSQSPRYKVAKRGQDVALRCDPISGHVSLFWYQQALGQGPEFLTYFQNEAQLDKSGLPSDRFFAERPEGSVSTLKIQRTQQEDSAVYLCASSPEIVFSGANVLTFGAGSRLTVL.

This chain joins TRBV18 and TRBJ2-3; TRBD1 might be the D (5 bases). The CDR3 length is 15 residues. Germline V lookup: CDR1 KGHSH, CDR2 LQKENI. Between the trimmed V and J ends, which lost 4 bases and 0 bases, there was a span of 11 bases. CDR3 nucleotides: TGTGCCAGCTCACTTCGTTCAGGGAGCACAGATACGCAGTATTTT. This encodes CASSLRSGSTDTQYF.

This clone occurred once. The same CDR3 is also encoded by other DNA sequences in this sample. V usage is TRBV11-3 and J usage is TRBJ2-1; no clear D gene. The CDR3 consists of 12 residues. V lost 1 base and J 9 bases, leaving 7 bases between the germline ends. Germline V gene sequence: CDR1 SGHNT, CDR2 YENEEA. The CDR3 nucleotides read TGTGCCAGCAGCTTAGGATCTGGTGAGCAGTTCTTC. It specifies CASSLGSGEQFF.

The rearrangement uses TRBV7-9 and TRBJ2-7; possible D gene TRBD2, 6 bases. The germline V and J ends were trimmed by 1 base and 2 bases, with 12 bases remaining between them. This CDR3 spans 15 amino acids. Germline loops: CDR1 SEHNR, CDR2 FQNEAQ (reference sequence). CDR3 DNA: TGTGCCAGCAGCTTAGGTGCGGGATTTACCTACGAGCAGTACTTC. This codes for CASSLGAGFTYEQYF.

CDR3 nucleotide sequence: TGTGCCAGCAGCTTTTTAGGAAGGGAGACCCAGTACTTC. It codes for CASSFLGRETQYF. This chain uses TRBV12-1 with TRBJ2-5. TRBV12-1 is an annotated pseudogene. The CDR3 spans 13 residues.

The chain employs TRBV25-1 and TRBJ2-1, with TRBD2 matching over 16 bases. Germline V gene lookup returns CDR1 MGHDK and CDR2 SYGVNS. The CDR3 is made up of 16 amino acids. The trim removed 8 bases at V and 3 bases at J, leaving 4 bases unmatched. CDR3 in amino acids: CASGGTSGRDYNEQFF. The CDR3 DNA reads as TGTGCCAGCGGGGGGACTAGCGGGAGGGACTACAATGAGCAGTTCTTC.

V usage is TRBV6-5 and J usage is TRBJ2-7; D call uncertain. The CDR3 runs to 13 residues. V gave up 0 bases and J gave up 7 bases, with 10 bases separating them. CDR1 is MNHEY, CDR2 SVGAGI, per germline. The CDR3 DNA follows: TGTGCCAGCAGTTACTCGAGTCGGTTGGAGCAGTACTTC. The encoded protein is CASSYSSRLEQYF.

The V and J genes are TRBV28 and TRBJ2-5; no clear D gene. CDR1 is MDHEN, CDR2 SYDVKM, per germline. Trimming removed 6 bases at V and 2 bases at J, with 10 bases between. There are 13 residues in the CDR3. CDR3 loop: CASSWPPQETQYF. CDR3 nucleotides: TGTGCCAGCAGCTGGCCACCTCAAGAGACCCAGTACTTC.

The CDR3 DNA sequence: TGCAGCGTTGAAGATGGGCAGCTTCAAGAGACCCAGTACTTC. Translation: CSVEDGQLQETQYF. The chain employs TRBV29-1 and TRBJ2-5; no firm D call. The V gene's germline CDR1 is SQVTM and CDR2 ANQGSEA. This CDR3 has 14 residues. Between the trimmed V and J ends, which lost 0 bases and 2 bases, there was a span of 10 bases. Full variable domain (missing parts from reference TRBV29-1 and TRBJ2-5): SAVISQKPSRDICQRGTSLTIQCQVDSQVTMMFWYRQQPGQSLTLIATANQGSEATYESGFVIDKFPISRPNLTFSTLTVSNMSPEDSSIYLCSVEDGQLQETQYFGPGTRLLVL.

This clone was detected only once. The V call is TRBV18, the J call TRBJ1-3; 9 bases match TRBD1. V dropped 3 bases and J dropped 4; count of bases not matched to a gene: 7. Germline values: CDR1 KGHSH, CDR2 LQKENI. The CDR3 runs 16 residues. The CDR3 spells CASSPAGQGPGNTIYF. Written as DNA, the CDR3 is TGTGCCAGCTCACCCGCCGGACAGGGGCCGGGAAACACCATATATTTT.

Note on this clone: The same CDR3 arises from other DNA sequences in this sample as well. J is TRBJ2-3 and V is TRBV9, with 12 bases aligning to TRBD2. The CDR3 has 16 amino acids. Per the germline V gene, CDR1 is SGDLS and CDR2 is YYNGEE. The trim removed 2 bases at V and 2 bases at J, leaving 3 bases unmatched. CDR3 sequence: CASSVGLAGFTDTQYF. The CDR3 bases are TGTGCCAGCAGCGTGGGACTAGCGGGTTTCACAGATACGCAGTATTTT.

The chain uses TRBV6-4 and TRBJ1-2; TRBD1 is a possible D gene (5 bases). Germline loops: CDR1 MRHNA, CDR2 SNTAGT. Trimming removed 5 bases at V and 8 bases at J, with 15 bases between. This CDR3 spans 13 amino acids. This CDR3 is CASSPGRRQGYTF. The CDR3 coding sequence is TGTGCCAGCAGTCCGGGACGCCGGCAGGGCTACACCTTC.

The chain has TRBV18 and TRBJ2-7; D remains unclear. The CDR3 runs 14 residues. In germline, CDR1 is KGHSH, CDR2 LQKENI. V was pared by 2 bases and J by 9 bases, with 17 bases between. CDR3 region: CASSPDQVVGGQYF. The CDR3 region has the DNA TGTGCCAGCTCACCAGATCAGGTTGTCGGTGGGCAGTACTTC. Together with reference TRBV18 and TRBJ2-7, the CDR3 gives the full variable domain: NAGVMQNPRHLVRRRGQEARLRCSPMKGHSHVYWYRQLPEEGLKFMVYLQKENIIDESGMPKERFSAEFPKEGPSILRIQQVVRGDSAAYFCASSPDQVVGGQYFGPGTRLTVT.

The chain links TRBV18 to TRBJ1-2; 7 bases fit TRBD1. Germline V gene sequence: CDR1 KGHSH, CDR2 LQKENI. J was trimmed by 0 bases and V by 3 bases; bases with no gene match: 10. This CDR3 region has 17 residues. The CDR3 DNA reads TGTGCCAGCTCACCCCAACTCGTCCAGGGGGCTAACTATGGCTACACCTTC. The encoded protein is CASSPQLVQGANYGYTF.

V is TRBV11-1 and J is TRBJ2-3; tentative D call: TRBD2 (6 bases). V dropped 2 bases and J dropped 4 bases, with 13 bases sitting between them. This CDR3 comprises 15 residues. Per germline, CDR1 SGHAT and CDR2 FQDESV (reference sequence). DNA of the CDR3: TGTGCCAGCAGCTTATTGCGGGGCGAGGCAGATACGCAGTATTTT. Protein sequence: CASSLLRGEADTQYF.

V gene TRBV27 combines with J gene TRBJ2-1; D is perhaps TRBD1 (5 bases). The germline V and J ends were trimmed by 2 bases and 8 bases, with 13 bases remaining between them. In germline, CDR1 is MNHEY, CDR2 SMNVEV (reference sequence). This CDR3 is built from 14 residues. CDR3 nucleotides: TGTGCCAGCAGTTTAATGGGGCCCACGGATGAGCAGTTCTTC. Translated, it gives CASSLMGPTDEQFF.

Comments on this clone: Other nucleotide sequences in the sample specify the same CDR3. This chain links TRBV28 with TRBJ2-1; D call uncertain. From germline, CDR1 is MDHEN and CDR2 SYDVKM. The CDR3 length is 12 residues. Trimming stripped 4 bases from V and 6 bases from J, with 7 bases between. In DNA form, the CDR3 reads TGTGCCAGCAGTTCACTGGGCAATGAGCAGTTCTTC. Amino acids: CASSSLGNEQFF. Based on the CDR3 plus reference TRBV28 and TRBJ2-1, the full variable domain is DVKVTQSSRYLVKRTGEKVFLECVQDMDHENMFWYRQDPGLGLRLIYFSYDVKMKEKGDIPEGYSVSREKKERFSLILESASTNQTSMYLCASSSLGNEQFFGPGTRLTVL.